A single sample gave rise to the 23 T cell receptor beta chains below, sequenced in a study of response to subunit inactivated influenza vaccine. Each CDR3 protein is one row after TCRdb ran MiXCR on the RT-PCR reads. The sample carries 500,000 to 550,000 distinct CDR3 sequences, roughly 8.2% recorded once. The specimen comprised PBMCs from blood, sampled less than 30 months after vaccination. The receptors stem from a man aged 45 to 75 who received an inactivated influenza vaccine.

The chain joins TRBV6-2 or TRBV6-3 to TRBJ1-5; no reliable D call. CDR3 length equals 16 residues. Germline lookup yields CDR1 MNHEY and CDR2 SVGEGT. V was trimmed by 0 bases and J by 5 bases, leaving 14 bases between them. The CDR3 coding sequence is TGTGCCAGCAGTTACTCCCGACTCCGTGTGTATCAGCCCCAGCATTTT. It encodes CASSYSRLRVYQPQHF.

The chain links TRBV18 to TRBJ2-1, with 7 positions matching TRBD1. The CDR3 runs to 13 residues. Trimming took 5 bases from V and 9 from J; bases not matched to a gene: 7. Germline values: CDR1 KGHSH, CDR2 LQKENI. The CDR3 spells CASSIKQGTEQFF. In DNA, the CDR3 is TGTGCCAGCTCAATCAAACAGGGGACTGAGCAGTTCTTC.

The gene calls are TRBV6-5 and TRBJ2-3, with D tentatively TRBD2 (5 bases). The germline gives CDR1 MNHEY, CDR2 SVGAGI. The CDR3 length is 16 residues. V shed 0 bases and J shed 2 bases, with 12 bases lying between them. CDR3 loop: CASSYSPGSATDTQYF. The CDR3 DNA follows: TGTGCCAGCAGTTACTCACCGGGGTCCGCCACAGATACGCAGTATTTT.

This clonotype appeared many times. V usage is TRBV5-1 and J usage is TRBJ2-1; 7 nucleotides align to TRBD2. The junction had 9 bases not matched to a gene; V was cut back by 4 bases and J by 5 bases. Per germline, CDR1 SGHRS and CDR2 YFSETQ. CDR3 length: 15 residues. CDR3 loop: CASSTQTSWDNEQFF. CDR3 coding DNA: TGCGCCAGCAGCACTCAGACTAGCTGGGACAATGAGCAGTTCTTC. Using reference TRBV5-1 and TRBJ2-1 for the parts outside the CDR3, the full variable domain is KAGVTQTPRYLIKTRGQQVTLSCSPISGHRSVSWYQQTPGQGLQFLFEYFSETQRNKGNFPGRFSGRQFSNSRSEMNVSTLELGDSALYLCASSTQTSWDNEQFFGPGTRLTVL.

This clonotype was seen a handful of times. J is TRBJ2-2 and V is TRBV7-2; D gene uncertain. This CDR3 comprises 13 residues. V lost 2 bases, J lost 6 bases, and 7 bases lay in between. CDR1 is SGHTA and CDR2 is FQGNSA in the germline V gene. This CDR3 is CASSLNIAGELFF. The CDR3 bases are TGTGCCAGCAGCTTAAACATCGCCGGGGAGCTGTTTTTT.

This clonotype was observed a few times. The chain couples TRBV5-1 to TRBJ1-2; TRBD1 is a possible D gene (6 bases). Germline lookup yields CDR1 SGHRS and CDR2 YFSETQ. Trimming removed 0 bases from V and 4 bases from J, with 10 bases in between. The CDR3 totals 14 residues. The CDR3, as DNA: TGCGCCAGCAGCTTGGACAGGGAATCCTATGGCTACACCTTC. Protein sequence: CASSLDRESYGYTF.

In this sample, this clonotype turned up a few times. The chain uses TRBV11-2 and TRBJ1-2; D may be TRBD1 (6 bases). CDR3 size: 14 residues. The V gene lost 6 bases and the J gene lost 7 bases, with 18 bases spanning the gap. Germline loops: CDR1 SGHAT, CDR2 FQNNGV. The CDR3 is CASSSGTSWGGYTF. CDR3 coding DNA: TGTGCCAGCAGTAGCGGGACATCATGGGGTGGCTACACCTTC.

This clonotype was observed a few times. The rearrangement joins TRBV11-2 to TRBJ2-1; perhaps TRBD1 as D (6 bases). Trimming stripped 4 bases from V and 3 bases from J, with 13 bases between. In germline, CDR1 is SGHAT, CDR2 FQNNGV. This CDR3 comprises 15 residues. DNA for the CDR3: TGTGCCAGCAGCTCCGGACAGACGTTCTACAATGAGCAGTTCTTC. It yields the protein CASSSGQTFYNEQFF.

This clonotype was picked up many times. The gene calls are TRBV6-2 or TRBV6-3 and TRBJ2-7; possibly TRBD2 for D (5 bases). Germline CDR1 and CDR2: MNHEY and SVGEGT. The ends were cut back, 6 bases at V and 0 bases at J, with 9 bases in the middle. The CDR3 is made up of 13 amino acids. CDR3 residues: CASREGSSYEQYF. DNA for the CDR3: TGTGCCAGCAGGGAAGGGAGCTCCTACGAGCAGTACTTC.

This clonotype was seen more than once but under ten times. CDR3 in DNA: TGCGCCAGCAGCTTGGTCGGTTGGGACAGGAGCCTCTCTGGGGCCAACGTCCTGACTTTC. Protein: CASSLVGWDRSLSGANVLTF. This chain connects TRBV5-1 to TRBJ2-6; 8 bases map to TRBD1. The germline V gene has CDR1 SGHRS and CDR2 YFSETQ. The length of the CDR3 is 20 residues. V was clipped by 0 bases and J by 0 bases; unmatched bases: 11.

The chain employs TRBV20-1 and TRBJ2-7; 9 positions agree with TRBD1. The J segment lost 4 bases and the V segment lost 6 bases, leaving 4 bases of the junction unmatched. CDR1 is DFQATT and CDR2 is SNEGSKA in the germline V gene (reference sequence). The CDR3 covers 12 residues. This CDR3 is CSARTGEYEQYF. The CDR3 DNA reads TGCAGTGCGAGGACAGGGGAGTACGAGCAGTACTTC.

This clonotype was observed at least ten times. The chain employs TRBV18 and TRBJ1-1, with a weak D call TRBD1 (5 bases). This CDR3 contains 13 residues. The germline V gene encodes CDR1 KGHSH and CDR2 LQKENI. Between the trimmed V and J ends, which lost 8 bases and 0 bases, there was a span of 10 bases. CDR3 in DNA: TGTGCCAGCAGCCCAGGGATGAACACTGAAGCTTTCTTT. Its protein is CASSPGMNTEAFF.

CDR3 residues: CASSGPGLAGYNEQFF. The CDR3 DNA sequence: TGTGCCAGCAGCGGCCCGGGACTAGCGGGATACAATGAGCAGTTCTTC. The chain joins TRBV7-2 to TRBJ2-1; 13 bases line up with TRBD2. Germline trimming cut 5 bases from V and 4 bases from J; bases unmatched to any gene: 5. Germline CDR1 SGHTA, CDR2 FQGNSA. The CDR3 has 16 amino acids.

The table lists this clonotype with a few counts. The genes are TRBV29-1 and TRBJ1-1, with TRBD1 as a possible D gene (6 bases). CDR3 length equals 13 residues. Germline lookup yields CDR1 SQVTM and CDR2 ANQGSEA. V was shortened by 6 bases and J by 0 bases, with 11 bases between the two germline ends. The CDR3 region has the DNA TGCAGCGTCACGACAGGCATGAACACTGAAGCTTTCTTT. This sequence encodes CSVTTGMNTEAFF.

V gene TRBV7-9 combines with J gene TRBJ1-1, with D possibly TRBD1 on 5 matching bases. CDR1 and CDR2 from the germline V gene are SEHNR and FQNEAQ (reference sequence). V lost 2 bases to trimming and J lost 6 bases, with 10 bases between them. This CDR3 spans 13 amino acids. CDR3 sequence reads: CASSLMGLAEAFF. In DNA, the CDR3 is TGTGCCAGCAGCTTAATGGGGCTGGCTGAAGCTTTCTTT. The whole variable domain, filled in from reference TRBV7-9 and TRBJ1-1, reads DTGVSQNPRHKITKRGQNVTFRCDPISEHNRLYWYRQTLGQGPEFLTYFQNEAQLEKSRLLSDRFSAERPKGSFSTLEIQRTEQGDSAMYLCASSLMGLAEAFFGQGTRLTVV.

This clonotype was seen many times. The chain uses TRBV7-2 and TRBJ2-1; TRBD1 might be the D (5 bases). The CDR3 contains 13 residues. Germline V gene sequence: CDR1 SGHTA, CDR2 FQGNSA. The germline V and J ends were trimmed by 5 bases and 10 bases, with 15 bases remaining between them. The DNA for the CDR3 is TGTGCCAGCAGCCTGGACACGGTGGGCGAGCAGTTCTTC. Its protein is CASSLDTVGEQFF.

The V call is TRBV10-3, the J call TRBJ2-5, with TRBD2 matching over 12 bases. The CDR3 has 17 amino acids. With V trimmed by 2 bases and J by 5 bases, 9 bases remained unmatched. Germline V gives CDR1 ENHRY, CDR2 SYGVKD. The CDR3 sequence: CAISERTSGALGETQYF. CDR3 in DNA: TGTGCCATCAGTGAGAGGACTAGCGGGGCCCTCGGGGAGACCCAGTACTTC.

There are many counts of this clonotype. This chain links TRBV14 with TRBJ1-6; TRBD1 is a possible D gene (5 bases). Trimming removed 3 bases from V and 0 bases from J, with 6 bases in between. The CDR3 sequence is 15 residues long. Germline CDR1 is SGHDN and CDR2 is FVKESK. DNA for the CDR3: TGTGCCAGCAGCCAGGGGGGCTCCTATAATTCACCCCTCCACTTT. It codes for CASSQGGSYNSPLHF.

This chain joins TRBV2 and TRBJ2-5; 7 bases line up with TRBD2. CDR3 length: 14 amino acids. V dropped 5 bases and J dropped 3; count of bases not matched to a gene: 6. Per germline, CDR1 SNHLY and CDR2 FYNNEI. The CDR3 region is CASSWGGGEETQYF. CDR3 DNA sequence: TGTGCCAGCAGTTGGGGCGGGGGAGAAGAGACCCAGTACTTC.

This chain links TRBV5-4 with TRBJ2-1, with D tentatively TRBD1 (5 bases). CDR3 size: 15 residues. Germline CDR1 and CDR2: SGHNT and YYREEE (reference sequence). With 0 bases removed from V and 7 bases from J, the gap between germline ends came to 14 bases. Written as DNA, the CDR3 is TGTGCCAGCAGCTTGGAGTATGGCAGGGTAAATGAGCAGTTCTTC. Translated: CASSLEYGRVNEQFF.

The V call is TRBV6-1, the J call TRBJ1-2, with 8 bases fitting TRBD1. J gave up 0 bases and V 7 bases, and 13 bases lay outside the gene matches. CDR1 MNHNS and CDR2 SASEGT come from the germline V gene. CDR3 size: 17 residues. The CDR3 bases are TGTGCCAGCAACAACGACAGGGGAGCTTTTTCTAACTATGGCTACACCTTC. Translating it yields CASNNDRGAFSNYGYTF.

CDR3 residues: CASSTQPGLDGYTF. The CDR3 DNA sequence: TGTGCCAGCAGCACCCAGCCCGGGCTGGATGGCTACACCTTC. The chain couples TRBV27 to TRBJ1-2, with D hard to call. Germline CDR1 is MNHEY and CDR2 is SMNVEV (reference sequence). This CDR3 region has 14 residues. V was pared by 6 bases and J by 6 bases, with 17 bases between.

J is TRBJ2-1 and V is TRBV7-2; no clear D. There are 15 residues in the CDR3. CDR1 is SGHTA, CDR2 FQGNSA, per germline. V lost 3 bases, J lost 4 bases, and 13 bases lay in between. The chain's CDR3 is CASSLPGGRYNEQFF. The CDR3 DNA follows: TGTGCCAGCAGCTTGCCCGGTGGACGATACAATGAGCAGTTCTTC.